The present T cell receptor (beta chain) was sequenced within a study of tumor and adjacent non-tumor tissue in lung cancer. The overall study: Each sample yielded 4 million to 4.5 million productive TCRbeta reads on average. Regarding the study as a whole: Shorter survival was associated with higher TCR diversity in tumors.

Germline lookup yields CDR1 DFQATT and CDR2 SNEGSKA (reference sequence). The CDR3 is made up of 16 amino acids. J lost 4 bases, V lost 7 bases, and 13 bases had no gene match. The template was RNA from unsorted bulk tissue. The library came from three nested PCR rounds adapted from ARM-PCR protocols. TCRdb recomputed calls from the multiplex PCR reads with MiXCR, one row per CDR3 protein. The table lists under 150,000 distinct CDR3 sequences, around 60% of them singletons. Notes on this clonotype: Its antigen is unidentified. This may come from a read error, since a much larger clone is one base off.

V usage is TRBV20-1 and J usage is TRBJ2-1; TRBD2 matches 10 bases. This TCR was sampled from a man in his 60s with small cell lung cancer. Sequenced sample: lung tumor tissue. Here the CDR3 DNA reads TGCAGTGATAACTCCCTGACTAGCGGGTCGTACAATGAGCAGTTCTTC. Protein: CSDNSLTSGSYNEQFF.